A single sample is the source of the 32 T cell receptor beta chains below, sequenced in a study of shared clonotypes between healthy human individuals (dated by TCRdb to about 2020). Receptor amplification or capture employed the immunoSEQ multiplex PCR assay. TCRdb limited this immuneACCESS table to in-frame rearrangements with V and J called. A share of clones is missing; checked studies link under half to unresolved V genes, and the rest is unexplained. Here the sample has hundreds of thousands of clones; about 97% occur a single time. The biggest ten clones account for around 0.058% of the sample. The sequenced sample was naive CD4+ T cells sorted from blood. In the paper's terms, the cell subset or site label means: CD45RA+ positively selected. The receptor source for this set is a woman in her twenties or thirties in good health.

J is TRBJ1-6 and V is TRBV7-9, with TRBD1 matching over 12 bases. V dropped 4 bases and J dropped 10; count of bases not matched to a gene: 14. Germline CDR1 SEHNR, CDR2 FQNEAQ (reference sequence). The CDR3 has 18 residues. The CDR3 reads CASSSGTGGTAAGSPLHF. CDR3 in DNA: TGTGCCAGCAGCTCCGGGACAGGGGGCACGGCCGCCGGGTCACCCCTCCACTTT.

The chain combines TRBV5-1 with TRBJ2-2; 16 nucleotides align to TRBD2. The CDR3 is made up of 17 amino acids. The V gene's germline CDR1 is SGHRS and CDR2 YFSETQ. Unmatched junction bases numbered 6, after V lost 4 bases and J lost 6 bases. The CDR3 region has the DNA TGCGCCAGCAGCACGGGACTAGCGGGAGGGTCTGCCGGGGAGCTGTTTTTT. Its protein is CASSTGLAGGSAGELFF.

About this clone: Other nucleotide sequences from this sample produce the same CDR3. The chain links TRBV28 to TRBJ2-7, with 7 positions matching TRBD2. CDR1 and CDR2 (germline): MDHEN, SYDVKM. The CDR3 length is 14 residues. Germline trimming cut 3 bases from V and 2 bases from J; bases unmatched to any gene: 4. This CDR3 is CASSFGGRTYEQYF. In DNA form, the CDR3 reads TGTGCCAGCAGTTTCGGGGGGAGAACCTACGAGCAGTACTTC. Supplemented by reference TRBV28 and TRBJ2-7, the full variable domain reads DVKVTQSSRYLVKRTGEKVFLECVQDMDHENMFWYRQDPGLGLRLIYFSYDVKMKEKGDIPEGYSVSREKKERFSLILESASTNQTSMYLCASSFGGRTYEQYFGPGTRLTVT.

V is TRBV7-9 and J is TRBJ2-2, with D possibly TRBD1 on 6 matching bases. Germline lookup yields CDR1 SEHNR and CDR2 FQNEAQ (reference sequence). Trimming shortened V by 6 bases and J by 5 bases, and 16 bases separated the two germline ends. This CDR3 contains 15 residues. The CDR3 protein is CASREQGLGTGELFF. CDR3 DNA: TGTGCCAGCAGGGAACAGGGTCTAGGTACCGGGGAGCTGTTTTTT.

The V call is TRBV19, the J call TRBJ2-7, with D maybe TRBD2 (5 bases). Per the germline V gene, CDR1 is LNHDA and CDR2 is SQIVND (reference sequence). This CDR3 contains 15 residues. V gave up 7 bases and J gave up 1 base, with 17 bases separating them. In nucleotides, the CDR3 is TGTGCCAGTACGCCCGGTATAGGGAGATCCTACGAGCAGTACTTC. Protein sequence: CASTPGIGRSYEQYF.

The CDR3 bases are TGTGCAACCTGGGGGGGCCCCTACGAGCAGTACTTC. It encodes CATWGGPYEQYF. This chain uses TRBV28 with TRBJ2-7, with D possibly being TRBD2 (7 bases). Germline V gene sequence: CDR1 MDHEN, CDR2 SYDVKM. This CDR3 spans 12 amino acids. The whole variable domain, remainder taken from reference TRBV28 and TRBJ2-7, is DVKVTQSSRYLVKRTGEKVFLECVQDMDHENMFWYRQDPGLGLRLIYFSYDVKMKEKGDIPEGYSVSREKKERFSLILESASTNQTSMYLCATWGGPYEQYFGPGTRLTVT.

The rearrangement uses TRBV14 and TRBJ2-1, with TRBD2 as a possible D gene (5 bases). The germline V and J ends were trimmed by 1 base and 0 bases, with 10 bases remaining between them. The CDR3 has 16 residues. Germline V gene data show CDR1 as SGHDN and CDR2 as FVKESK. DNA of the CDR3: TGTGCCAGCAGCCAAGCCAGCGGTAGCTCCTACAATGAGCAGTTCTTC. Translation gives CASSQASGSSYNEQFF.

This chain connects TRBV28 to TRBJ2-1; 7 positions match TRBD2. The junction had 15 bases not matched to a gene; V was cut back by 7 bases and J by 9 bases. CDR1 and CDR2 (germline): MDHEN, SYDVKM. The CDR3 is 15 residues long. CDR3 loop: CASTPTRARGGEQFF. The DNA of the CDR3 is TGTGCCAGCACCCCCACTCGGGCCCGCGGGGGTGAGCAGTTCTTC. Looking up the rest from reference TRBV28 and TRBJ2-1 gives the full variable domain: DVKVTQSSRYLVKRTGEKVFLECVQDMDHENMFWYRQDPGLGLRLIYFSYDVKMKEKGDIPEGYSVSREKKERFSLILESASTNQTSMYLCASTPTRARGGEQFFGPGTRLTVL.

This rearrangement joins TRBV7-8 to TRBJ1-3; 9 nucleotides match TRBD1. The ends lost 5 bases at V and 4 bases at J; junction bases unmatched: 3. There are 14 residues in the CDR3. Per germline, CDR1 SGHVS and CDR2 FQNEAQ. CDR3 residues: CASSTDRGGNTIYF. The CDR3 bases are TGTGCCAGCAGCACCGACAGGGGGGGAAACACCATATATTTT.

This chain links TRBV6-5 with TRBJ1-3; no reliable D call. The germline gives CDR1 MNHEY, CDR2 SVGAGI. Trimming took off 2 bases at V and 4 bases at J, with 12 bases between the two ends. The CDR3 has 15 amino acids. CDR3 bases: TGTGCCAGCAGTTACCTGCCCGGGTCCGGAAACACCATATATTTT. As protein: CASSYLPGSGNTIYF.

The chain has TRBV7-9 and TRBJ2-7; D is uncertain. Germline assignment: CDR1 SEHNR and CDR2 FQNEAQ (reference sequence). The germline V and J ends were trimmed by 1 base and 6 bases, with 7 bases remaining between them. There are 12 residues in the CDR3. This CDR3 is CASSLVTGEQYF. CDR3 coding DNA: TGTGCCAGCAGCTTAGTTACCGGCGAGCAGTACTTC.

The chain joins TRBV11-2 to TRBJ1-1, with D maybe TRBD1 (5 bases). Germline V gene data show CDR1 as SGHAT and CDR2 as FQNNGV. The CDR3 totals 14 residues. V lost 1 base and J 3 bases, leaving 9 bases between the germline ends. The CDR3: CASSLVGVDTEAFF. The DNA for the CDR3 is TGTGCCAGCAGCTTAGTAGGGGTGGACACTGAAGCTTTCTTT.

In nucleotides, the CDR3 is TGCGCCAGCAGCACCACAGGGGAGAGTAATGAAAAACTGTTTTTT. As protein: CASSTTGESNEKLFF. The chain employs TRBV5-1 and TRBJ1-4; 7 nucleotides agree with TRBD1. V trimming: 4 bases; J trimming: 4 bases; junction bases outside the gene matches: 7. Germline values: CDR1 SGHRS, CDR2 YFSETQ. CDR3 size: 15 residues.

The chain carries TRBV10-3 and TRBJ1-3; D unresolved. V was cut by 3 bases and J by 2 bases, with 8 bases left in between. Germline loops: CDR1 ENHRY, CDR2 SYGVKD. The CDR3 sequence is 14 residues long. The CDR3 is CAISEGQTGNTIYF. The CDR3 DNA is TGTGCCATCAGTGAAGGGCAGACTGGAAACACCATATATTTT.

The chain has TRBV11-2 and TRBJ1-1, with unresolved D. The CDR3 extends over 15 amino acids. V was cut by 5 bases and J by 1 base, with 14 bases left in between. The germline V gene has CDR1 SGHAT and CDR2 FQNNGV. CDR3 sequence: CASSPDRSRNTEAFF. The CDR3 DNA reads TGTGCCAGCAGCCCTGACCGGTCCCGGAACACTGAAGCTTTCTTT.

The chain employs TRBV5-1 and TRBJ2-5; TRBD1 matches at 7 bases. V shed 3 bases and J 7 bases; nucleotides not matched to a gene: 6. The CDR3 has 13 amino acids. The germline CDR1 and CDR2 sequences are SGHRS and YFSETQ. The CDR3 sequence: CASSSDRVGTQYF. The CDR3 DNA is TGCGCCAGCAGCTCTGACAGGGTCGGGACCCAGTACTTC.

About this clone: The same CDR3 is also encoded by other DNA sequences in this sample. The chain links TRBV5-5 to TRBJ1-5; D gene ambiguous. The CDR3 has 13 amino acids. Germline CDR1 SGHKS, CDR2 YYEKEE (reference sequence). Deletions cut 1 base from V and 4 bases from J, with 6 bases between. The CDR3 coding sequence is TGTGCCAGCAGCTTGATGGATAATCAGCCCCAGCATTTT. It is translated as CASSLMDNQPQHF.

This chain uses TRBV11-2 with TRBJ1-5; no definite D call. Trimming removed 5 bases from V and 2 bases from J, with 19 bases in between. There are 17 residues in the CDR3. The germline gives CDR1 SGHAT, CDR2 FQNNGV. The DNA of the CDR3 is TGTGCCAGCAGCAAAGGCTCCGGGAAGGTGGGCAATCAGCCCCAGCATTTT. Residues: CASSKGSGKVGNQPQHF.

The chain recombines TRBV11-2 with TRBJ1-1; possible D gene TRBD1, 5 bases. Germline values: CDR1 SGHAT, CDR2 FQNNGV. V was cut by 10 bases and J by 1 base, with 19 bases left in between. This CDR3 comprises 15 residues. The CDR3 bases are TGTGCCACGGATTCGGGACTCCGTCCGAACACTGAAGCTTTCTTT. Its protein product is CATDSGLRPNTEAFF.

The chain joins TRBV19 to TRBJ2-5; D is perhaps TRBD2 (6 bases). The CDR3 has 14 amino acids. V lost 5 bases and J 2 bases, leaving 12 bases between the germline ends. CDR1 is LNHDA, CDR2 SQIVND, per germline (reference sequence). The CDR3 loop reads CASSAASEQETQYF. The CDR3 bases are TGTGCCAGTAGTGCTGCTAGCGAGCAAGAGACCCAGTACTTC.

The chain is built from TRBV19 and TRBJ2-7, with D unclear. Per the germline V gene, CDR1 is LNHDA and CDR2 is SQIVND (reference sequence). V shed 3 bases and J shed 2 bases, with 8 bases lying between them. This CDR3 has 13 residues. The CDR3: CASSISGPYEQYF. The CDR3 DNA reads as TGTGCCAGTAGTATCTCCGGCCCCTACGAGCAGTACTTC.

The chain has TRBV14 and TRBJ1-5; D is unclear. CDR3 length equals 14 residues. V lost 0 bases and J lost 2, with 5 bases in between. The germline CDR1 and CDR2 sequences are SGHDN and FVKESK. DNA for the CDR3: TGTGCCAGCAGCCAAGATGTCGGCAATCAGCCCCAGCATTTT. As protein: CASSQDVGNQPQHF.

The V call is TRBV4-2, the J call TRBJ1-2; the D is unclear. CDR1 and CDR2 from the germline V gene are LGHNA and YNFKEQ. There are 15 residues in the CDR3. Trimming removed 4 bases at V and 3 bases at J, with 15 bases between. CDR3 protein: CASSPGLAVDYGYTF. As DNA, the CDR3 is TGTGCCAGCAGCCCCGGACTGGCGGTTGACTATGGCTACACCTTC.

V usage is TRBV30 and J usage is TRBJ2-3, with D perhaps TRBD2 (6 bases). CDR1 is GTSNPN and CDR2 is SVGIG in the germline V gene (reference sequence). V was shortened by 0 bases and J by 0 bases, with 10 bases between the two germline ends. The CDR3 spans 15 residues. CDR3 in amino acids: CAWSVGGPSTDTQYF. CDR3 in DNA: TGTGCCTGGAGTGTAGGAGGGCCTAGCACAGATACGCAGTATTTT.

This chain links TRBV6-5 with TRBJ1-3; TRBD1 matches at 7 bases. Per the germline V gene, CDR1 is MNHEY and CDR2 is SVGAGI. Trimming cost V 8 bases and J 4 bases; bases outside gene matches: 11. CDR3 length: 15 residues. CDR3 amino acids: CASRPDRASGNTIYF. For the CDR3, the DNA is TGTGCCAGCCGACCAGACAGGGCTTCCGGAAACACCATATATTTT.

J is TRBJ1-1 and V is TRBV18; D unresolved. The CDR3 runs 13 residues. The V gene lost 6 bases and the J gene lost 7 bases, with 15 bases spanning the gap. The germline gives CDR1 KGHSH, CDR2 LQKENI. The CDR3 DNA reads TGTGCCAGCTCTCGGGCCCTGGACGGTGAAGCTTTCTTT. Protein product: CASSRALDGEAFF.

The CDR3 protein is CASSEPPVLADTDTQYF. CDR3 nucleotides: TGTGCCAGCAGTGAACCCCCCGTACTAGCGGACACAGATACGCAGTATTTT. J is TRBJ2-3 and V is TRBV6-1; TRBD2 matches at 8 bases. Germline V gives CDR1 MNHNS, CDR2 SASEGT. CDR3 length: 17 residues. The V segment lost 2 bases and the J segment 2 bases; nucleotides outside the gene matches: 9.

The J gene is TRBJ1-2, the V gene TRBV28; 12 bases agree with TRBD1. Germline assignment: CDR1 MDHEN and CDR2 SYDVKM. J lost 8 bases, V lost 7 bases, and 8 bases had no gene match. The CDR3 totals 14 residues. CDR3 DNA: TGTGCCAGCAAACTCGGGACAGGGGGCTGGGGCTACACCTTC. Protein product: CASKLGTGGWGYTF.

V and J are TRBV30 and TRBJ1-5; perhaps TRBD1 as D (5 bases). The CDR3 has 15 residues. V was clipped by 0 bases and J by 3 bases, with 12 bases between them. Looked up from germline, CDR1 is GTSNPN and CDR2 is SVGIG (reference sequence). CDR3 DNA: TGTGCCTGGAGTGTATTGGGGGATTTCAATCAGCCCCAGCATTTT. It is translated as CAWSVLGDFNQPQHF.

The CDR3: CASSQLLTGDIWPQHF. The DNA for the CDR3 is TGCGCCAGCAGCCAGCTTTTGACAGGGGATATTTGGCCCCAGCATTTT. The chain recombines TRBV4-1 with TRBJ1-5; 8 positions agree with TRBD1. J lost 9 bases, V lost 3 bases, and 13 bases had no gene match. Germline CDR1 is MGHRA and CDR2 is YSYEKL. The CDR3 extends over 16 amino acids.

The chain joins TRBV27 to TRBJ2-5; D unresolved. Trimming shortened V by 2 bases and J by 3 bases, and 7 bases separated the two germline ends. The CDR3 is 13 amino acids. CDR1 and CDR2 (germline): MNHEY, SMNVEV (reference sequence). DNA for the CDR3: TGTGCCAGCAGTTTAGTACAAGAAGAGACCCAGTACTTC. Its protein product is CASSLVQEETQYF.

The chain uses TRBV7-9 and TRBJ2-3; D could derive from TRBD1 or TRBD2 (5 bases each). In germline, CDR1 is SEHNR, CDR2 FQNEAQ (reference sequence). The CDR3 totals 16 residues. The germline V and J ends were trimmed by 5 bases and 1 base, with 16 bases remaining between them. CDR3 bases: TGTGCCAGCAGCCTCCCTTGGGACGGCCGCACAGATACGCAGTATTTT. This codes for CASSLPWDGRTDTQYF. The full variable domain, completed using reference TRBV7-9 and TRBJ2-3, is DTGVSQNPRHKITKRGQNVTFRCDPISEHNRLYWYRQTLGQGPEFLTYFQNEAQLEKSRLLSDRFSAERPKGSFSTLEIQRTEQGDSAMYLCASSLPWDGRTDTQYFGPGTRLTVL.